The 5 T cell receptor beta chains below all came from one sample that was sequenced in a study of T-cell reconstitution after alpha-beta-depleted transplantation in children. A library of TCRbeta sequences, prepared with unique molecular identifiers, was generated. TCRdb called the PCR reads again in MiXCR, with one record for every CDR3 protein. The sample has about 230,000 distinct CDR3 sequences; around 12% are singletons. Sequenced material: PBMCs from the stem cell graft donor, taken from the stem cell graft. The origin of the receptors is a human donor who donated a stem cell graft to a child with acute lymphoblastic leukemia.

This chain uses TRBV5-1 with TRBJ2-7; 8 bases fit TRBD1. This CDR3 comprises 15 residues. Losses at the gene ends were 4 bases for V and 2 bases for J; bases not matched to a gene: 8. The germline V gene has CDR1 SGHRS and CDR2 YFSETQ. This CDR3 reads CASSRGQGATYEQYF. In DNA, the CDR3 is TGCGCCAGCAGCCGGGGCCAGGGGGCTACCTACGAGCAGTACTTC.

This clonotype was seen many times. The rearrangement links TRBV5-1 to TRBJ2-5; 12 bases line up with TRBD2. The CDR3 is 15 residues long. V was clipped by 4 bases and J by 5 bases; unmatched bases: 6. Germline CDR1 SGHRS, CDR2 YFSETQ. CDR3 in DNA: TGCGCCAGCAGCGACGGACTAGCGGGACCCGAGACCCAGTACTTC. The encoded protein is CASSDGLAGPETQYF.

In its sample, this clonotype was seen many times. This rearrangement joins TRBV11-2 to TRBJ1-5; no definite D call. The CDR3 totals 14 residues. Germline CDR1 reads SGHAT; CDR2 reads FQNNGV. V dropped 5 bases and J dropped 4 bases, with 12 bases sitting between them. In DNA, the CDR3 is TGTGCCAGCAGCGAAGGACGGCCTAATCAGCCCCAGCATTTT. Translated: CASSEGRPNQPQHF. Using reference TRBV11-2 and TRBJ1-5 for the parts outside the CDR3, the full variable domain is EAGVAQSPRYKIIEKRQSVAFWCNPISGHATLYWYQQILGQGPKLLIQFQNNGVVDDSQLPKDRFSAERLKGVDSTLKIQPAKLEDSAVYLCASSEGRPNQPQHFGDGTRLSIL.

Many counts were recorded for this clonotype. CDR3 coding DNA: TGTGCCAGCAGTTCCCGCCGGGGTCGAGGCACAGATACGCAGTATTTT. Translated, it gives CASSSRRGRGTDTQYF. The chain has TRBV12-3 or TRBV12-4 and TRBJ2-3, with D perhaps matching TRBD2 (5 bases). Trimming left V 4 bases short and J 1 base short, with 15 bases between. CDR3 size: 16 residues.

This clonotype has a count of ten or more. The gene calls are TRBV4-2 and TRBJ2-6; TRBD2 aligns across 7 bases. The CDR3 is 16 residues long. CDR1 LGHNA and CDR2 YNFKEQ come from the germline V gene. V gave up 4 bases and J gave up 1 base; unmatched junction bases: 4. The chain's CDR3 is CASSPHGGSGANVLTF. The CDR3 nucleotides are TGTGCCAGCAGCCCCCACGGGGGGTCTGGGGCCAACGTCCTGACTTTC.